Below, 28 T cell receptor beta chains from the same sample are listed, as sequenced in a study of early T cells in non-severe SARS-CoV-2 infection. TCRdb itself ran the 5' RACE reads through MiXCR, one entry per CDR3 protein. The sample yields 90,000 to 130,000 distinct CDR3 sequences, about 12% seen once. The specimen sequenced was whole blood. These receptors were collected from an adult who was a healthcare worker with PCR-confirmed SARS-CoV-2 infection or an uninfected control (not recorded which).

This clonotype was recorded a few times. The J gene is TRBJ2-2, the V gene TRBV27, with 7 bases that match TRBD1. This CDR3 is 13 amino acids long. CDR1 and CDR2 (germline): MNHEY, SMNVEV (reference sequence). V trimming: 5 bases; J trimming: 6 bases; junction bases outside the gene matches: 3. The CDR3 sequence is CASSHRGSGELFF. In nucleotides, the CDR3 is TGTGCCAGCAGTCACAGGGGTTCCGGGGAGCTGTTTTTT.

This clonotype was observed many times. The genes are TRBV6-5 and TRBJ1-1; possible D gene TRBD1, 5 bases. Germline CDR1 and CDR2: MNHEY and SVGAGI. The CDR3 contains 13 residues. V was clipped by 7 bases and J by 4 bases, with 13 bases between them. The CDR3 DNA follows: TGTGCCAGCAAAATGCGGGGCGGCACTGAAGCTTTCTTT. It is translated as CASKMRGGTEAFF.

Many counts were recorded for this clonotype. The CDR3 DNA reads TGTGCCAGCAGCTTTGCGAGGGGGGCTACAGATACGCAGTATTTT. Its protein is CASSFARGATDTQYF. This chain uses TRBV28 with TRBJ2-3; TRBD1 or TRBD2 may be the D gene (6 bases each). The CDR3 is 15 amino acids. Germline V lookup: CDR1 MDHEN, CDR2 SYDVKM. With 6 bases removed from V and 3 bases from J, the gap between germline ends came to 16 bases.

This clonotype turned up a few times. The V gene is TRBV30, the J gene TRBJ2-7; TRBD2 matches at 10 bases. V was pared by 3 bases and J by 0 bases, with 5 bases of the junction left unmatched. Per the germline V gene, CDR1 is GTSNPN and CDR2 is SVGIG (reference sequence). There are 15 residues in the CDR3. The CDR3 nucleotides read TGTGCCTGGAGCGAACTAGCGGGGACCTCCTACGAGCAGTACTTC. Amino acids: CAWSELAGTSYEQYF.

This clonotype showed up just a few times. In DNA form, the CDR3 reads TGTGCCAGCAGCCACCGACTAGCGGCCTACAATGAGCAGTTCTTC. Translating gives CASSHRLAAYNEQFF. This chain joins TRBV5-6 and TRBJ2-1, with TRBD2 matching 9 bases. With V trimmed by 4 bases and J by 2 bases, 4 bases remained unmatched. Germline loops: CDR1 SGHDT, CDR2 YYEEEE. This CDR3 is built from 15 residues.

This clonotype was counted many times. The chain is built from TRBV4-1 and TRBJ2-2; D is undetermined. Germline V gives CDR1 MGHRA, CDR2 YSYEKL. The length of the CDR3 is 19 residues. Trimming left V 3 bases short and J 1 base short, with 21 bases between. CDR3 in amino acids: CASSQVTRARRLNTGELFF. CDR3 DNA: TGCGCCAGCAGCCAGGTAACAAGGGCACGAAGACTGAACACCGGGGAGCTGTTTTTT.

This clonotype appeared a few times. V usage is TRBV20-1 and J usage is TRBJ2-7; D is ambiguous. CDR1 DFQATT and CDR2 SNEGSKA come from the germline V gene (reference sequence). This CDR3 has 15 residues. V was clipped by 6 bases and J by 3 bases, with 21 bases between them. CDR3: CSAKTGFLQNYEQYF. The CDR3 region has the DNA TGCAGTGCCAAGACGGGCTTCCTCCAGAACTACGAGCAGTACTTC.

CDR3 loop: CASSLAGTLNTEAFF. CDR3 sequence (DNA): TGCGCCAGCAGCTTGGCCGGGACACTGAACACTGAAGCTTTCTTT. The genes are TRBV5-1 and TRBJ1-1, with a weak D call TRBD1 (6 bases). Germline-derived CDR1 and CDR2 are SGHRS and YFSETQ. CDR3 length: 15 residues. Trimming removed 0 bases from V and 0 bases from J, with 9 bases in between. The full variable domain, completed using reference TRBV5-1 and TRBJ1-1, is KAGVTQTPRYLIKTRGQQVTLSCSPISGHRSVSWYQQTPGQGLQFLFEYFSETQRNKGNFPGRFSGRQFSNSRSEMNVSTLELGDSALYLCASSLAGTLNTEAFFGQGTRLTVV.

The rearrangement uses TRBV6-1 and TRBJ2-3; TRBD2 matches 14 bases. The CDR3 runs 15 residues. Germline CDR1 reads MNHNS; CDR2 reads SASEGT. Trimming cost V 5 bases and J 6 bases; bases outside gene matches: 4. CDR3: CASSWTSGGSDTQYF. The CDR3 coding sequence is TGTGCCAGCAGTTGGACTAGCGGGGGGTCCGATACGCAGTATTTT.

Here the CDR3 DNA reads TGCGCCAGCGGCCCTGAGAACAATGAGCAGTTCTTC. It codes for CASGPENNEQFF. This chain links TRBV10-1 with TRBJ2-1; no firm D call. The CDR3 runs 12 residues. The germline gives CDR1 WNHNN, CDR2 SYGVQD (reference sequence). The germline V and J ends were trimmed by 8 bases and 5 bases, with 10 bases remaining between them.

The chain uses TRBV28 and TRBJ1-1; D unclear. Germline lookup yields CDR1 MDHEN and CDR2 SYDVKM. With 7 bases removed from V and 3 bases from J, the gap between germline ends came to 15 bases. The CDR3 length is 14 residues. DNA of the CDR3: TGTGCCAGCACTCTATGGAGGGTAGACACTGAAGCTTTCTTT. This gives the protein CASTLWRVDTEAFF.

In this sample, this clonotype turned up a few times. The rearrangement links TRBV14 to TRBJ2-1; D is ambiguous. The germline V and J ends were trimmed by 0 bases and 10 bases, with 16 bases remaining between them. The CDR3 runs to 15 residues. The germline V gene encodes CDR1 SGHDN and CDR2 FVKESK. The CDR3 here is CASSQEVWFLREQFF. The CDR3 nucleotides read TGTGCCAGCAGCCAAGAGGTCTGGTTTCTCAGGGAGCAGTTCTTC.

This clonotype occurred a few times. This rearrangement joins TRBV15 to TRBJ2-3, with D perhaps matching TRBD2 (6 bases). V shed 1 base and J shed 2 bases, with 10 bases lying between them. Germline V gene lookup returns CDR1 LNHNV and CDR2 YYDKDF (reference sequence). The CDR3 loop spans 15 amino acids. CDR3 sequence: CATSRAGVPTDTQYF. The CDR3 bases are TGTGCCACCAGCAGAGCGGGAGTTCCCACAGATACGCAGTATTTT. Looking up the rest from reference TRBV15 and TRBJ2-3 gives the full variable domain: DAMVIQNPRYQVTQFGKPVTLSCSQTLNHNVMYWYQQKSSQAPKLLFHYYDKDFNNEADTPDNFQSRRPNTSFCFLDIRSPGLGDTAMYLCATSRAGVPTDTQYFGPGTRLTVL.

This clonotype was observed a single time. A much larger clone lies a single base off, so this may be a read error. This rearrangement joins TRBV11-2 to TRBJ2-1; D uncertain. Trimming stripped 0 bases from V and 4 bases from J, with 16 bases between. The CDR3 has 17 residues. Germline V CDR1 and CDR2: SGHAT, FQNNGV. Written as DNA, the CDR3 is TGTGCCAGCAGCTTAGATTCAGCGAGCTGGGTTTACAATGAGCAGTTCTTC. It is translated as CASSLDSASWVYNEQFF.

In its sample, this clonotype was seen a few times. The gene calls are TRBV6-4 and TRBJ2-1; D could derive from TRBD1 or TRBD2 (6 bases each). The CDR3 consists of 19 residues. V was pared by 4 bases and J by 12 bases, with 34 bases between. The germline V gene has CDR1 MRHNA and CDR2 SNTAGT. CDR3 DNA: TGTGCCAGCAGTGTTGCCTCTTCAGGGGCCCCGCTATCAGGAGGGGGGCAGTTCTTC. This codes for CASSVASSGAPLSGGGQFF.

This clonotype turned up a few times. The chain combines TRBV29-1 with TRBJ1-4; D gene ambiguous. The CDR3 extends over 11 amino acids. Germline V gene lookup returns CDR1 SQVTM and CDR2 ANQGSEA. Trimming pared 7 bases from V and 8 bases from J, leaving 11 bases between. This CDR3 is CSGRIGEKLFF. The CDR3 nucleotides are TGCAGCGGCAGGATAGGGGAAAAACTGTTTTTT.

Regarding this clonotype: No conserved phenylalanine or tryptophan is present at the end of the CDR3, so a read error is the likely explanation. V is TRBV12-3 or TRBV12-4 and J is TRBJ2-7; 9 bases agree with TRBD1. V was pared by 8 bases and J by 2 bases, with 10 bases of the junction left unmatched. The CDR3 contains 15 residues. The CDR3 sequence is CASSSGTGSTYEQYL. In DNA, the CDR3 is TGTGCCAGCTCCTCAGGGACAGGGTCCACCTACGAGCAGTACCTC.

This clonotype showed up just a few times. The chain couples TRBV18 to TRBJ1-1; 9 bases are shared with TRBD1. The CDR3 contains 19 residues. V lost 3 bases and J lost 4; bases outside the gene matches: 18. Germline values: CDR1 KGHSH, CDR2 LQKENI. Here the CDR3 reads CASSPYSAAGTGISTEAFF. The CDR3 DNA sequence: TGTGCCAGCTCACCTTACAGCGCCGCCGGGACAGGGATTTCCACTGAAGCTTTCTTT.

The chain joins TRBV27 to TRBJ2-2; 7 bases are shared with TRBD1. Germline V gene data show CDR1 as MNHEY and CDR2 as SMNVEV (reference sequence). The V segment lost 5 bases and the J segment 5 bases; nucleotides outside the gene matches: 5. The CDR3 has 14 residues. CDR3 nucleotide sequence: TGTGCCAGCAGTGGGGACAGAAAGACCGGGGAGCTGTTTTTT. Its translation: CASSGDRKTGELFF.

This clonotype was detected many times. V usage is TRBV28 and J usage is TRBJ2-1, with TRBD1 matching 11 bases. This CDR3 is built from 14 residues. Unmatched junction bases numbered 6, after V lost 11 bases and J lost 3 bases. Germline CDR1 and CDR2: MDHEN and SYDVKM. CDR3 DNA: TGTGCCTCCGAGGGGACAGGGGGCTACAATGAGCAGTTCTTC. Residues: CASEGTGGYNEQFF.

This clonotype was seen more than once but under ten times. The V and J genes are TRBV28 and TRBJ2-3, with 7 nucleotides matching TRBD1. V dropped 4 bases and J dropped 2; count of bases not matched to a gene: 3. The CDR3 covers 14 residues. Germline CDR1 and CDR2: MDHEN and SYDVKM. The DNA for the CDR3 is TGTGCCAGCAGTTCGGGACAGAACACAGATACGCAGTATTTT. As protein: CASSSGQNTDTQYF.

This clonotype was observed at least ten times. The V gene is TRBV6-5, the J gene TRBJ2-2; D is uncertain. This CDR3 has 13 residues. Germline CDR1 is MNHEY and CDR2 is SVGAGI. V lost 4 bases to trimming and J lost 0 bases, with 3 bases between them. The CDR3 DNA is TGTGCCAGCAGTTTTACGAACACCGGGGAGCTGTTTTTT. It is translated as CASSFTNTGELFF.

The CDR3 DNA sequence: TGCGCCAGCAGCCAAAGTTCCCCCGGGGTGGCCTATGGCTACACCTTC. The encoded protein is CASSQSSPGVAYGYTF. This chain connects TRBV4-1 to TRBJ1-2; no definite D call. CDR1 is MGHRA, CDR2 YSYEKL, per germline. The CDR3 is 16 residues long. V gave up 2 bases and J gave up 4 bases, with 17 bases separating them.

At least ten counts were recorded for this clonotype. This sequence joins TRBV11-2 and TRBJ2-7; TRBD2 matches 7 bases. The CDR3 is 15 residues long. With 3 bases clipped from V and 1 base from J, the junction kept 6 bases outside the gene matches. Germline CDR1 reads SGHAT; CDR2 reads FQNNGV. The CDR3 nucleotides read TGTGCCAGCAGCTTGAGGGAGGGCGGGTCCTACGAGCAGTACTTC. This translates into CASSLREGGSYEQYF. Supplemented by reference TRBV11-2 and TRBJ2-7, the full variable domain reads EAGVAQSPRYKIIEKRQSVAFWCNPISGHATLYWYQQILGQGPKLLIQFQNNGVVDDSQLPKDRFSAERLKGVDSTLKIQPAKLEDSAVYLCASSLREGGSYEQYFGPGTRLTVT.

This clonotype was detected only once. The CDR3 carries no conserved terminal phenylalanine or tryptophan, so it likely arises from a read error. The V and J genes are TRBV18 and TRBJ2-1; 7 nucleotides match TRBD1. The CDR3 spans 14 residues. The germline V gene encodes CDR1 KGHSH and CDR2 LQKENI. The CDR3 reads CASLPDRSYNGQFS. DNA of the CDR3: TGTGCCAGCCTACCGGACAGGTCCTACAATGGGCAGTTCTCC.

This clonotype was seen only a few times. The rearrangement joins TRBV28 to TRBJ2-1; 10 nucleotides match TRBD2. Germline trimming cut 3 bases from V and 8 bases from J; bases unmatched to any gene: 4. This CDR3 has 14 residues. Germline loops: CDR1 MDHEN, CDR2 SYDVKM. CDR3 coding DNA: TGTGCCAGCAGTTTTAGCGGGAGGATGGATGAGCAGTTCTTC. Encoded protein: CASSFSGRMDEQFF.

This clonotype was detected ten times or more. The rearrangement joins TRBV6-6 to TRBJ1-2, with no clear D. V was trimmed by 0 bases and J by 2 bases, leaving 7 bases between them. The CDR3 sequence is 14 residues long. Looked up from germline, CDR1 is MNHNY and CDR2 is SVGAGI (reference sequence). CDR3 nucleotides: TGTGCCAGCAGTTACTCCCCAGAGAACTATGGCTACACCTTC. Protein sequence: CASSYSPENYGYTF.

This clonotype has more than one count but fewer than ten. The rearrangement links TRBV18 to TRBJ2-7, with D unclear. The CDR3 extends over 12 amino acids. V was pared by 6 bases and J by 6 bases, with 12 bases between. Germline CDR1 KGHSH, CDR2 LQKENI. CDR3: CASSPEIGEQYF. DNA for the CDR3: TGTGCCAGCTCTCCTGAAATAGGCGAGCAGTACTTC.